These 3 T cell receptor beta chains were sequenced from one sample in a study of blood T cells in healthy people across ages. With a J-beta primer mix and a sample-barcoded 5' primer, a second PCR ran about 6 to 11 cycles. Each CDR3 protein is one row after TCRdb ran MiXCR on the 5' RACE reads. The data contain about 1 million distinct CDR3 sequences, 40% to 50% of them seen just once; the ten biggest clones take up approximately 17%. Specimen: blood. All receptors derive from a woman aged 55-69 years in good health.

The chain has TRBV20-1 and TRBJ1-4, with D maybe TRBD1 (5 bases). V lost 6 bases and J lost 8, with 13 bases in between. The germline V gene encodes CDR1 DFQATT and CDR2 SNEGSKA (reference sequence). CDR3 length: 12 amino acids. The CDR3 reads CSATTGGEKLFF. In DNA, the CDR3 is TGCAGTGCCACTACGGGGGGAGAAAAACTGTTTTTT.

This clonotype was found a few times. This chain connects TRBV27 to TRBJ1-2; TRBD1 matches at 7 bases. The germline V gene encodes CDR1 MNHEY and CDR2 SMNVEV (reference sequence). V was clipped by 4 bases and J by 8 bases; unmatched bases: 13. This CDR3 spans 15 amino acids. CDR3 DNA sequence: TGTGCCAGCAGTTCCGCCGGGACAGTCTCTCTCGGCTACACCTTC. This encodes CASSSAGTVSLGYTF.

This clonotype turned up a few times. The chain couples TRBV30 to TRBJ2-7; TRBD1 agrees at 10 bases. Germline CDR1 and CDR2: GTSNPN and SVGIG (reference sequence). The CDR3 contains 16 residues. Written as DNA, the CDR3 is TGTGCTGTATATAAGCCGGGACAGGGGATCTCCTACGAGCAGTACTTC. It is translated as CAVYKPGQGISYEQYF.